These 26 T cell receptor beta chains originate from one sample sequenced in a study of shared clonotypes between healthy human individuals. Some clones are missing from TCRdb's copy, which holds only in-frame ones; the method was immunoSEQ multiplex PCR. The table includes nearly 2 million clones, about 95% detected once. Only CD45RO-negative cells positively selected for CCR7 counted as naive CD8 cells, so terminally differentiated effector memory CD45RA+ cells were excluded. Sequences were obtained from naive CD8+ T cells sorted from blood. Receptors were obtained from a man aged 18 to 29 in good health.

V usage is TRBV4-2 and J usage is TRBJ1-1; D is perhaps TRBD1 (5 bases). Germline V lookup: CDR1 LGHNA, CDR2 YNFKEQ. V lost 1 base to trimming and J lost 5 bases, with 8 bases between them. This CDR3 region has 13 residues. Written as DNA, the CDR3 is TGTGCCAGCAGCCAAGGCTGGGGGACTGAAGCTTTCTTT. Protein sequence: CASSQGWGTEAFF.

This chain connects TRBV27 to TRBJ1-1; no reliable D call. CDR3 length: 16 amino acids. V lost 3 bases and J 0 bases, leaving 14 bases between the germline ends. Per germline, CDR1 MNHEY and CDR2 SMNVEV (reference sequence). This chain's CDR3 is CASSLGGPIVNTEAFF. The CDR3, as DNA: TGTGCCAGCAGTTTGGGTGGGCCAATTGTGAACACTGAAGCTTTCTTT.

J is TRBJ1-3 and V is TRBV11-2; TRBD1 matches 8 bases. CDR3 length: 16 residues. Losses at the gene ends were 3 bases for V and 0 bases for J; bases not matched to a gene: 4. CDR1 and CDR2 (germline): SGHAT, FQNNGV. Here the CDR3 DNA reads TGTGCCAGCAGCTTTAACAGGGGGTACTCTGGAAACACCATATATTTT. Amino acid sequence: CASSFNRGYSGNTIYF.

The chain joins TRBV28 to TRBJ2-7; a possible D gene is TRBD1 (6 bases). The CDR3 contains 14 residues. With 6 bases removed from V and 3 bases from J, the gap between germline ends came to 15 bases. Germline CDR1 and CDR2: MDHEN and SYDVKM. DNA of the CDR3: TGTGCCAGCAGCTTCAGGGGTCCAGTCTACGAGCAGTACTTC. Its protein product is CASSFRGPVYEQYF.

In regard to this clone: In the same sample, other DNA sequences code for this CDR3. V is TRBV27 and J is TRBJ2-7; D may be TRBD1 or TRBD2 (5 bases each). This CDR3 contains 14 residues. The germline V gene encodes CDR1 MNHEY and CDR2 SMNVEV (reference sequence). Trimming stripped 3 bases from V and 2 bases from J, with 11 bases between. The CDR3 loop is CASSLSGTTYEQYF. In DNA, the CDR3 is TGTGCCAGCAGTTTGAGTGGGACCACCTACGAGCAGTACTTC.

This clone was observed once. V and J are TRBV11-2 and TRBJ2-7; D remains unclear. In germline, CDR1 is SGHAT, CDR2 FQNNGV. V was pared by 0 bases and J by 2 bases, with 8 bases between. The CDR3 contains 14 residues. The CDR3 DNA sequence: TGTGCCAGCAGCTTAGATCGGGCTACCTACGAGCAGTACTTC. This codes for CASSLDRATYEQYF.

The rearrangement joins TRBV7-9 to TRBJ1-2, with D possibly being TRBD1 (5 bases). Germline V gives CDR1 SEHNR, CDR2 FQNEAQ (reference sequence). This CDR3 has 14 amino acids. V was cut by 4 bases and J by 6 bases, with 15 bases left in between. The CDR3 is CASSSTLGLDGYTF. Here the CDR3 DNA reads TGTGCCAGCAGCTCGACATTGGGACTAGATGGCTACACCTTC.

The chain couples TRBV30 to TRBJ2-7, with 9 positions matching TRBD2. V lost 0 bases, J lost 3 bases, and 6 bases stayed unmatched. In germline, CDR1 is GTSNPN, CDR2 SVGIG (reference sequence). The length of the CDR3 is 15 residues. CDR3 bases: TGTGCCTGGAGTGTAGGGACTAGCATATTCTACGAGCAGTACTTC. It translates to CAWSVGTSIFYEQYF.

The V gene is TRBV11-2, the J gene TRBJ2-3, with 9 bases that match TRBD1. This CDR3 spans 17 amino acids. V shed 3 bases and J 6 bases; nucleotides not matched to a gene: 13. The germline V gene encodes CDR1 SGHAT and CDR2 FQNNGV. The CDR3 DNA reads TGTGCCAGCAGCTTCACCCTCGGGACAGGGAAGTCGGATACGCAGTATTTT. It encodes CASSFTLGTGKSDTQYF.

The CDR3 region has the DNA TGTGCCAGTAGTAATTTACAGGGATCCTATAATTCACCCCTCCACTTT. It yields the protein CASSNLQGSYNSPLHF. The rearrangement joins TRBV19 to TRBJ1-6; D might be TRBD1 (6 bases). Germline-derived CDR1 and CDR2 are LNHDA and SQIVND (reference sequence). The V gene lost 4 bases and the J gene lost 1 base, with 11 bases spanning the gap. CDR3 length: 16 amino acids.

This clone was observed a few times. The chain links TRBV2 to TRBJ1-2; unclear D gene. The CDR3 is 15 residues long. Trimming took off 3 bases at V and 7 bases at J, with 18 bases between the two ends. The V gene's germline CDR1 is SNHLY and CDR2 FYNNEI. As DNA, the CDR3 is TGTGCCAGCAGTGAGAATCCTGATCCAACTATTGGCTACACCTTC. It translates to CASSENPDPTIGYTF.

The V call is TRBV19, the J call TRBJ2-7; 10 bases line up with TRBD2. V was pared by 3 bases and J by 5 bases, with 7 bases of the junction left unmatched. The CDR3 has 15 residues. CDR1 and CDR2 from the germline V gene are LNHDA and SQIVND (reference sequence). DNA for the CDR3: TGTGCCAGTAGTATTCTAGCGGGAGCTGAAAACGAGCAGTACTTC. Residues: CASSILAGAENEQYF.

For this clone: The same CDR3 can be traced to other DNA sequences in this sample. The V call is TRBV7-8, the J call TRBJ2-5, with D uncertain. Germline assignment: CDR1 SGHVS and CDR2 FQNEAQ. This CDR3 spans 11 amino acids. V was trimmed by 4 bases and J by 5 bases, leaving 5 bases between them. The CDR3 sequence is CASSSLETQYF. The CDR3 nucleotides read TGTGCCAGCAGCTCGTTGGAGACCCAGTACTTC.

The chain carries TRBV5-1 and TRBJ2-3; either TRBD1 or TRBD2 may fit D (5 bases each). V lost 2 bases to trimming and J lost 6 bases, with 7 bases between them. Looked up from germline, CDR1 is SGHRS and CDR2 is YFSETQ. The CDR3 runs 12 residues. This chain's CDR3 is CASSFEGDTQYF. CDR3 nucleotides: TGCGCCAGCAGCTTTGAGGGGGATACGCAGTATTTT.

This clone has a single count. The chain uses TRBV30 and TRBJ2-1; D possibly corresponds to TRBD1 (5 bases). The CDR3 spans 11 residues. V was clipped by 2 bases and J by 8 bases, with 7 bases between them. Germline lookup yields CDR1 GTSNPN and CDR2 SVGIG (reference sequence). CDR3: CAWSPRDEQFF. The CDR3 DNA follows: TGTGCCTGGAGTCCCAGGGATGAGCAGTTCTTC.

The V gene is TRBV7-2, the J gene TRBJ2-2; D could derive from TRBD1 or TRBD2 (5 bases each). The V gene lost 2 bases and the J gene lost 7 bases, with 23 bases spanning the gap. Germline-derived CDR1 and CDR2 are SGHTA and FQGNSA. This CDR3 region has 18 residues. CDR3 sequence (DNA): TGTGCCAGCAGCTTACTGTTCTTGGGCCAGGGACGGGGCGGGGAGCTGTTTTTT. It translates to CASSLLFLGQGRGGELFF.

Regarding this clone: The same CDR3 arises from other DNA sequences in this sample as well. The CDR3 DNA reads TGCGCCAGCAGCTGGGGGACGGGCACTGAAGCTTTCTTT. Translated, it gives CASSWGTGTEAFF. The genes are TRBV5-1 and TRBJ1-1; tentative D call: TRBD1 (5 bases). V lost 3 bases to trimming and J lost 4 bases, with 10 bases between them. CDR3 length: 13 residues. Per germline, CDR1 SGHRS and CDR2 YFSETQ.

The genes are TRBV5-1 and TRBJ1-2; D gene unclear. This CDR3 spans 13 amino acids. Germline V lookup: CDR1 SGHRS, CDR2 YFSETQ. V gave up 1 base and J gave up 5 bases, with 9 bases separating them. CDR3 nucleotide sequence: TGCGCCAGCAGCTTGTCCCAGTCTTATGGCTACACCTTC. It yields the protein CASSLSQSYGYTF.

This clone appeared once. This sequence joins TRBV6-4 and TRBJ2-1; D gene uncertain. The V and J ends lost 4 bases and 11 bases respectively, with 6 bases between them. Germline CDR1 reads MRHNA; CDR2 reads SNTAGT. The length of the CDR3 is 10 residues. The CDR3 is CASSGRQQFF. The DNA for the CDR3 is TGTGCCAGCAGTGGCAGGCAGCAGTTCTTC.

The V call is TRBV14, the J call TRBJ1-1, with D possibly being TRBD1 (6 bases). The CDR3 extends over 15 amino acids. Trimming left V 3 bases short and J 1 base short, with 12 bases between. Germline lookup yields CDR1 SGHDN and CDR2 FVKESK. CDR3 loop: CASSQFGGRNTEAFF. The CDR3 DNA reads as TGTGCCAGCAGCCAGTTTGGGGGGCGGAACACTGAAGCTTTCTTT.

The CDR3 protein is CASSFTSREGFYNEQFF. The DNA of the CDR3 is TGTGCCAGCAGCTTTACCTCGCGGGAGGGCTTTTACAATGAGCAGTTCTTC. The J gene is TRBJ2-1, the V gene TRBV7-2, with 9 bases aligning to TRBD2. Germline V gene data show CDR1 as SGHTA and CDR2 as FQGNSA. The CDR3 sequence is 17 residues long. The J segment lost 4 bases and the V segment lost 3 bases, leaving 10 bases of the junction unmatched.

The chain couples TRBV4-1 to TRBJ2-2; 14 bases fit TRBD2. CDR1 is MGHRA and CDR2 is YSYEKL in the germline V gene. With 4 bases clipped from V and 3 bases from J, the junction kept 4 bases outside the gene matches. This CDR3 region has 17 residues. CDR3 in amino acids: CASSPRLAGGYTGELFF. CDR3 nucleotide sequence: TGCGCCAGCAGCCCGCGACTAGCGGGAGGGTACACCGGGGAGCTGTTTTTT.

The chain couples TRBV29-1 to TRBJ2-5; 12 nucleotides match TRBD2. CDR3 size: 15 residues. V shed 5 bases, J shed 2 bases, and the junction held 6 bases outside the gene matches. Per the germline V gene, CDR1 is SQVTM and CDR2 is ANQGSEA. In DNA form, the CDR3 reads TGCAGCGTTCCCCGACTAGCGGGGGAACAAGAGACCCAGTACTTC. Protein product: CSVPRLAGEQETQYF. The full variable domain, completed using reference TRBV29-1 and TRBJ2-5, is SAVISQKPSRDICQRGTSLTIQCQVDSQVTMMFWYRQQPGQSLTLIATANQGSEATYESGFVIDKFPISRPNLTFSTLTVSNMSPEDSSIYLCSVPRLAGEQETQYFGPGTRLLVL.

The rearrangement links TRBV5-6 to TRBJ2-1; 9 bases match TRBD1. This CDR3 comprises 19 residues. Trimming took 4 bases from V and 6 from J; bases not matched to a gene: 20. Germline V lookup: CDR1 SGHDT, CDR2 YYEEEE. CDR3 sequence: CASSGLGQGDKWVSNEQFF. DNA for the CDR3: TGTGCCAGCAGCGGGTTGGGACAGGGAGATAAGTGGGTGAGCAATGAGCAGTTCTTC. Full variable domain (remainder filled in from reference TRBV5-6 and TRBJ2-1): DAGVTQSPTHLIKTRGQQVTLRCSPKSGHDTVSWYQQALGQGPQFIFQYYEEEERQRGNFPDRFSGHQFPNYSSELNVNALLLGDSALYLCASSGLGQGDKWVSNEQFFGPGTRLTVL.

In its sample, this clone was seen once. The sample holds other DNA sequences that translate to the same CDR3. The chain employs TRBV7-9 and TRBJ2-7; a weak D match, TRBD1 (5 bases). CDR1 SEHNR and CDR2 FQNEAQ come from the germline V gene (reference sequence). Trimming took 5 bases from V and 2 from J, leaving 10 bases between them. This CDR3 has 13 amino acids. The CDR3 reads CASSLDSPYEQYF. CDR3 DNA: TGTGCCAGCAGCCTCGACAGTCCCTACGAGCAGTACTTC.

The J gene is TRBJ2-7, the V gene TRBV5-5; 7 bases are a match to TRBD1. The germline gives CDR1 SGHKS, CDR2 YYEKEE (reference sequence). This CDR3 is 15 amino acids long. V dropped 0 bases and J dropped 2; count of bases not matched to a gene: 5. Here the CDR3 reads CASSLEWDRTYEQYF. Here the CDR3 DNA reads TGTGCCAGCAGCTTGGAATGGGACAGAACCTACGAGCAGTACTTC. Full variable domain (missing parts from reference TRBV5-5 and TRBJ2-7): DAGVTQSPTHLIKTRGQQVTLRCSPISGHKSVSWYQQVLGQGPQFIFQYYEKEERGRGNFPDRFSARQFPNYSSELNVNALLLGDSALYLCASSLEWDRTYEQYFGPGTRLTVT.